The following is a TCR beta chain sequence with its context. The immunoSEQ assay was v3.0, run at survey level. Clones were read by immunoSEQ multiplex PCR, and TCRdb kept only the in-frame ones, dropping some. The table shows about 24,000 clones, with around 90% occurring only once. This CDR3 is built from 14 residues. Germline V lookup: CDR1 MNHNS, CDR2 SASEGT. J lost 2 bases, V lost 6 bases, and 4 bases had no gene match. These data belong to a study of long-term antiretroviral therapy in people with HIV. The chain is built from TRBV6-1 and TRBJ2-3, with 8 bases matching TRBD1. The sequence was collected from a man aged 50 to 59 with HIV. The sample in question was unsorted PBMCs, obtained 1.8 years before starting antiretroviral therapy. The CDR3 loop reads CASSRQGNTDTQYF. The CDR3 coding sequence is TGTGCCAGCAGCAGACAGGGGAACACAGATACGCAGTATTTT.